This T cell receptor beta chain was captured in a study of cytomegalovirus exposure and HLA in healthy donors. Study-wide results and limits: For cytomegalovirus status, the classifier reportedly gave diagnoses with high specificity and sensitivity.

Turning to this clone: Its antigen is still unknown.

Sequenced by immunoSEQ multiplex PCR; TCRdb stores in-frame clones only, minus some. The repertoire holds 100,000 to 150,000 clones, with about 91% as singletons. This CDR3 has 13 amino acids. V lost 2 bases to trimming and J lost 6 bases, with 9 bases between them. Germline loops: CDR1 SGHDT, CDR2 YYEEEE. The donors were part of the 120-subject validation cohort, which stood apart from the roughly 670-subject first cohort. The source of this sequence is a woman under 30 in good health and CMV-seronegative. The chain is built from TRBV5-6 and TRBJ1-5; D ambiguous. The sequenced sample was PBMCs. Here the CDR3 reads CASSFGEGQPQHF. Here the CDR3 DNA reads TGTGCCAGCAGCTTTGGAGAGGGTCAGCCCCAGCATTTT. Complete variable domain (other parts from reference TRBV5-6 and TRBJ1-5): DAGVTQSPTHLIKTRGQQVTLRCSPKSGHDTVSWYQQALGQGPQFIFQYYEEEERQRGNFPDRFSGHQFPNYSSELNVNALLLGDSALYLCASSFGEGQPQHFGDGTRLSIL.